The rows below give T cell receptor beta chains drawn from one sample of a study of T cells in Graves' hyperthyroidism and ophthalmopathy. From the multiplex PCR reads, TCRdb called clonotypes with MiXCR, one entry per CDR3 protein. This table holds roughly 570,000 distinct CDR3 sequences, 46% found once. Input material: peripheral blood or thyroid tissue (not recorded which). These receptors all stem from an adult woman with Graves' disease, either hyperthyroidism or ophthalmopathy (not recorded which). Both conserved end residues are part of each CDR3. D genes are given only for firm matches. Size values are once, few and many counts, or a class for expanded clones, and some rows have none.

TRBV7-9	13	TRBJ2-7	.	.	CASSFSGTGELYF	TGTGCCAGCAGCTTCTCCGGGACCGGGGAGCTGTACTTC
TRBV30	14	TRBJ2-7	few	TRBD1	CAWSAGQDIYEQYF	TGTGCCTGGAGCGCGGGACAGGATATTTACGAGCAGTACTTC
TRBV25-1	16	TRBJ2-2	.	.	CACSARGQMNTGELFF	.
TRBV30	13	TRBJ1-1	few	.	CAWTRLRNTEAFF	TGTGCCTGGACACGTCTTAGGAACACTGAAGCTTTCTTT
TRBV7-3	12	TRBJ1-2	.	.	CASSLTGTSDTF	TGTGCCAGCAGCTTAACGGGGACTAGCGACACCTTC
TRBV29-1	12	TRBJ2-5	many	.	CSVTEGGETQYF	TGCAGCGTCACAGAGGGCGGGGAGACCCAGTACTTC
TRBV29-1	13	TRBJ2-7	many	.	CSVEVGQLYEQYF	TGCAGCGTTGAAGTCGGACAGCTCTACGAGCAGTACTTC
TRBV29-1	13	TRBJ1-1	.	.	CSSGLIMNTEAFF	TGCAGCTCCGGACTGATTATGAACACTGAAGCTTTCTTT
TRBV13	15	TRBJ2-7	many	.	CASSLLGGATDEQYF	TGTGCCAGCAGCCTCCTTGGAGGAGCTACCGACGAGCAGTACTTC
TRBV12-3/TRBV12-4	16	TRBJ1-5	.	.	CASSWPGFRVSQPQHF	TGTGCCAGCAGTTGGCCGGGGTTCCGAGTTAGCCAGCCCCAGCATTTT
TRBV7-8	14	TRBJ2-6	few	.	CASSLTYGANVLTF	TGTGCCAGCAGCTTGACGTACGGGGCCAACGTCCTGACTTTC
TRBV28	13	TRBJ1-4	few	TRBD1	CASNDRGNEKLFF	TGTGCCAGCAACGACAGGGGGAATGAAAAACTGTTTTTT
TRBV19	16	TRBJ2-5	many	TRBD1	CASSRDSHLREETQYF	TGTGCCAGTAGTCGGGACAGCCATTTACGAGAGGAGACCCAGTACTTC
TRBV7-9	13	TRBJ2-7	.	.	CASSLQFGREQCF	TGTGCCAGCAGCTTACAATTTGGTCGCGAGCAGTGCTTC
TRBV10-3	15	TRBJ2-7	.	TRBD2	CATGRTSGRSYEQYF	TGTGCCACCGGGAGGACTAGCGGGAGGTCCTACGAGCAGTACTTC
TRBV30	14	TRBJ1-5	.	.	CAWGGPGGNQPQHF	TGTGCCTGGGGGGGTCCCGGTGGCAATCAGCCCCAGCATTTT
TRBV19	14	TRBJ1-2	.	TRBD1	CASSATGSNYGYTF	TGTGCCAGTAGTGCGACAGGGTCTAACTATGGCTACACCTTC
TRBV7-2	18	TRBJ2-6	.	.	CASSLGPTGRSGANVLTF	TGTGCCAGCAGCTTAGGGCCGACAGGCCGCTCTGGGGCCAACGTCCTGACTTTC
TRBV20-1	10	TRBJ2-1	once	.	CSARENEQFF	TGCAGTGCTAGAGAAAATGAGCAGTTCTTC
TRBV10-2	16	TRBJ1-5	many	TRBD1	CASSRIGQGSNQPQHF	TGCGCCAGCAGTAGAATTGGACAGGGTAGCAATCAGCCCCAGCATTTT
TRBV2	14	TRBJ2-5	many	TRBD1	CASSLGQLQETQYF	TGTGCCAGCAGTTTGGGACAGTTACAAGAGACCCAGTACTTC
TRBV7-8	14	TRBJ2-7	many	.	CASSGRDSSPEQYF	TGTGCCAGCAGCGGCCGGGACTCCTCCCCCGAGCAGTACTTC
TRBV20-1	16	TRBJ1-1	few	.	CSARDVVGQGRTEAFF	TGCAGTGCTAGAGATGTAGTGGGTCAGGGTAGGACTGAAGCTTTCTTT
TRBV20-1	20	TRBJ2-3	.	.	CSARILRGGARDSSTDTQYF	TGCAGTGCTAGGATTCTACGCGGGGGCGCACGGGATTCTAGCACAGATACGCAGTATTTT
TRBV20-1	13	TRBJ1-2	many	.	CSARDLRGSGYTF	TGCAGTGCTAGAGATCTCAGGGGCTCTGGCTACACCTTC
TRBV6-1	15	TRBJ1-5	many	.	CASSEMFHSNQPQHF	TGTGCCAGCAGTGAAATGTTCCATAGCAATCAGCCCCAGCATTTT
TRBV19	12	TRBJ1-1	many	.	CASSRTDLEAFF	TGTGCCAGTAGTCGGACAGATCTTGAAGCTTTCTTT
TRBV2	16	TRBJ1-5	.	TRBD1	CACSAHEDRKVQPQHF	TGTGCCTGCAGTGCTCACGAGGACAGGAAGGTCCAGCCCCAGCATTTT
TRBV4-1	14	TRBJ1-2	many	.	CASSGLVGMFGYTF	TGCGCCAGCAGCGGCCTTGTGGGGATGTTCGGCTACACCTTC
TRBV7-2	12	TRBJ1-2	.	.	CASSRADYGYTF	TGTGCCAGCAGTAGAGCGGACTATGGCTACACCTTC
TRBV5-5	13	TRBJ2-6	.	.	CASAPRRGDVLTF	TGTGCCAGCGCCCCCCGCCGGGGCGACGTCCTGACTTTC
TRBV7-6	18	TRBJ2-2	.	.	CASSLAYPGPTNTGELFF	TGTGCCAGCAGCTTAGCGTATCCGGGTCCCACGAACACCGGGGAGCTGTTTTTT
TRBV7-9	16	TRBJ1-1	.	TRBD1	CASSPRQGPMNTEAFF	TGTGCCAGCAGCCCCCGACAGGGGCCTATGAACACTGAAGCTTTCTTT
TRBV2	11	TRBJ2-3	many	.	CASSFTDTQYF	TGTGCCAGCAGCTTCACAGATACGCAGTATTTT
TRBV7-2	13	TRBJ2-1	.	.	CASSLPRDNEQFF	TGTGCCAGCAGCTTACCCAGGGACAATGAGCAGTTCTTC
TRBV29-1	12	TRBJ1-1	once	.	CSVPRAGTEAFF	TGCAGCGTTCCCAGGGCGGGCACTGAAGCTTTCTTT
TRBV7-9	13	TRBJ2-7	many	.	CASMGVSSYEQYF	TGTGCCAGCATGGGGGTCAGCTCCTACGAGCAGTACTTC
TRBV7-2	15	TRBJ1-5	once	.	CASSLLPGLNQPQHF	TGTGCCAGCAGCTTATTACCCGGACTTAATCAGCCCCAGCATTTT
TRBV20-1	15	TRBJ1-5	.	TRBD1	CSAADRAAGNQPQHF	TGCAGTGCCGCGGACAGGGCGGCTGGCAATCAGCCCCAGCATTTT
TRBV3-1	13	TRBJ2-2	many	.	CASSQKNTGELFF	TGTGCCAGCAGCCAAAAGAACACCGGGGAGCTGTTTTTT
TRBV5-1	16	TRBJ2-7	.	.	CASSLGVGSITYEQYF	TGCGCCAGCAGCCTCGGAGTCGGGAGCATTACCTACGAGCAGTACTTC
TRBV11-2	15	TRBJ2-5	.	TRBD1	CASSLTGEGGSTQYF	TGTGCCAGCAGCCTGACCGGGGAAGGGGGCTCAACCCAGTACTTC
TRBV5-5	15	TRBJ1-3	many	.	CASSFSQIPGNTIYF	TGTGCCAGCAGCTTTTCACAAATACCTGGAAACACCATATATTTT
TRBV7-9	15	TRBJ1-2	many	.	CASSFTGSTKYGYTF	TGTGCCAGCAGTTTCACCGGGAGTACCAAATATGGCTACACCTTC